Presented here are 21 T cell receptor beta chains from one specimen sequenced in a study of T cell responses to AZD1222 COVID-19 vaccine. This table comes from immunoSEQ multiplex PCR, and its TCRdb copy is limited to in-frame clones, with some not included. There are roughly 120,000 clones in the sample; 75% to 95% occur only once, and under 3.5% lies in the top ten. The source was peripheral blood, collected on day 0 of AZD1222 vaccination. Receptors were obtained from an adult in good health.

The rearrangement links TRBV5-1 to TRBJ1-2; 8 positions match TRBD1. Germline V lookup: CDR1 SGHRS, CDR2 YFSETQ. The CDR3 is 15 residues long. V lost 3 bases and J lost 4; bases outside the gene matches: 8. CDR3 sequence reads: CASSSGQGELYGYTF. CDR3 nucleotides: TGCGCCAGCAGCTCAGGACAGGGCGAGCTCTATGGCTACACCTTC.

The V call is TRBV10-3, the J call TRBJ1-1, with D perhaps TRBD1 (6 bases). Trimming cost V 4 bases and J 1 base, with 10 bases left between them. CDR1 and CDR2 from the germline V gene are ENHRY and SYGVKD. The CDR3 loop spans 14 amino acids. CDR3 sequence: CAISVNRENTEAFF. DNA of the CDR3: TGTGCCATCAGTGTAAACAGGGAGAACACTGAAGCTTTCTTT.

The CDR3 bases are TGTGCCAGCAGCTTAGAGATCCGGGGAAGCTATGGCTACACCTTC. Protein sequence: CASSLEIRGSYGYTF. The V gene is TRBV7-9, the J gene TRBJ1-2; D ambiguous. The CDR3 covers 15 residues. Germline V gene lookup returns CDR1 SEHNR and CDR2 FQNEAQ (reference sequence). V was trimmed by 1 base and J by 4 bases, leaving 13 bases between them.

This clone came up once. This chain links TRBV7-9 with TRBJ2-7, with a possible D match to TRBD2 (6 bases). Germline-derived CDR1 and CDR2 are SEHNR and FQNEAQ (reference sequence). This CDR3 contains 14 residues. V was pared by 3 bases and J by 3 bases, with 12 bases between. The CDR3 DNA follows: TGTGCCAGCAGCTTCGGGGCGGGACGCTACGAGCAGTACTTC. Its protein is CASSFGAGRYEQYF. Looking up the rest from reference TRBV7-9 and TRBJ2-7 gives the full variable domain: DTGVSQNPRHKITKRGQNVTFRCDPISEHNRLYWYRQTLGQGPEFLTYFQNEAQLEKSRLLSDRFSAERPKGSFSTLEIQRTEQGDSAMYLCASSFGAGRYEQYFGPGTRLTVT.

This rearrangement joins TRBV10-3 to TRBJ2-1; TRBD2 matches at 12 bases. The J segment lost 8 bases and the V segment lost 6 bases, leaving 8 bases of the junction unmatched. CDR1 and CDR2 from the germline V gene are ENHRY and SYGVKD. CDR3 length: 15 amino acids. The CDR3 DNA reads TGTGCCATCAGCTTTCTAGCGGGAGGGCCAGATGAGCAGTTCTTC. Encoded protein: CAISFLAGGPDEQFF.

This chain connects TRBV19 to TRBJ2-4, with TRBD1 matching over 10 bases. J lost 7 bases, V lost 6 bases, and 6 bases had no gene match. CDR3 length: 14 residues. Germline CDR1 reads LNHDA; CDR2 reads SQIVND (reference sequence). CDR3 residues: CASRTGTGVNIQYF. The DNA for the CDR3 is TGTGCCAGTAGGACCGGGACAGGGGTGAACATTCAGTACTTC. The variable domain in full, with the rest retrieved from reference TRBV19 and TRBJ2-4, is DGGITQSPKYLFRKEGQNVTLSCEQNLNHDAMYWYRQDPGQGLRLIYYSQIVNDFQKGDIAEGYSVSREKKESFPLTVTSAQKNPTAFYLCASRTGTGVNIQYFGAGTRLSVL.

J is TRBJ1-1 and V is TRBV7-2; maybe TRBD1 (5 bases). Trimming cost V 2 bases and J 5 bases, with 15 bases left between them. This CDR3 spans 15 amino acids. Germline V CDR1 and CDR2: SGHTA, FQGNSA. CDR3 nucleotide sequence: TGTGCCAGCAGCTTAACCACCAAGAGGGGAACTGAAGCTTTCTTT. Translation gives CASSLTTKRGTEAFF.

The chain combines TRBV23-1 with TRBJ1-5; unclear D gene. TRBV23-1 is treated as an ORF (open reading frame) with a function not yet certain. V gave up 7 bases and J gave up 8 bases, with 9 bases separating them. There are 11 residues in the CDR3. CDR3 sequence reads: CASNSPKPQHF. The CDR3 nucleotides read TGCGCCAGCAATTCCCCTAAGCCCCAGCATTTT.

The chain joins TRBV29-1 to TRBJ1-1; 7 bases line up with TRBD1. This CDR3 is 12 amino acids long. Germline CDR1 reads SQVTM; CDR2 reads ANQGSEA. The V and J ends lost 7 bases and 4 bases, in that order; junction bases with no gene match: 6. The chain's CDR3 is CSGQTGRTEAFF. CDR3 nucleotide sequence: TGCAGCGGTCAGACAGGGCGCACTGAAGCTTTCTTT.

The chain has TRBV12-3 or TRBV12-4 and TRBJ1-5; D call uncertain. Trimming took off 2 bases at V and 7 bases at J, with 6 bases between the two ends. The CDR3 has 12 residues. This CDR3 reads CASSLNDQPQHF. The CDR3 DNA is TGTGCCAGCAGTTTAAATGACCAGCCCCAGCATTTT.

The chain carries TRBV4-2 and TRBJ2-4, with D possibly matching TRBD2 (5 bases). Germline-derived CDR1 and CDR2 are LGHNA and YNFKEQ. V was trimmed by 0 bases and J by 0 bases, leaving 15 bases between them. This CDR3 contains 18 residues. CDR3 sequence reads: CASSQDRTTGLAKNIQYF. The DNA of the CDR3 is TGTGCCAGCAGCCAAGATCGGACGACGGGATTAGCCAAAAACATTCAGTACTTC.

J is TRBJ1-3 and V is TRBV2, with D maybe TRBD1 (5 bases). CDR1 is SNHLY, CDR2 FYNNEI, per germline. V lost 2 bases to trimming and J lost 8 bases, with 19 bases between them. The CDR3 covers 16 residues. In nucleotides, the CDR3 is TGTGCCAGCAGTGAAATGGCTTTGGTGGCGGGGGACACCATATATTTT. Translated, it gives CASSEMALVAGDTIYF.

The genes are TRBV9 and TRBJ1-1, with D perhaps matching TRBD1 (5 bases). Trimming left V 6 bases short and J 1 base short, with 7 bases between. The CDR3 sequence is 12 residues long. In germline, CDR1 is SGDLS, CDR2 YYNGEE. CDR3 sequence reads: CASTDRNTEAFF. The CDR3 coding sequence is TGTGCCAGCACTGACAGGAACACTGAAGCTTTCTTT.

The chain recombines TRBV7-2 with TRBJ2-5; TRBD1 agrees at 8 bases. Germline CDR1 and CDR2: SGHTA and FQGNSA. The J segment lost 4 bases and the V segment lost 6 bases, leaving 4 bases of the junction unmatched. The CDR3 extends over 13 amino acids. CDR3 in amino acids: CASRVQGGETQYF. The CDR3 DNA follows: TGTGCCAGCAGGGTACAGGGGGGAGAGACCCAGTACTTC.

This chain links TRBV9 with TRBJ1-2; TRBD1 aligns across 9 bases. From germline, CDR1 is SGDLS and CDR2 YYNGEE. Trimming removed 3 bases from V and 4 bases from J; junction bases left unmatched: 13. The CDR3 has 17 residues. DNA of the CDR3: TGTGCCAGCAGCGAGGACTCCGGGACAGGGACCCTCTATGGCTACACCTTC. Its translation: CASSEDSGTGTLYGYTF.

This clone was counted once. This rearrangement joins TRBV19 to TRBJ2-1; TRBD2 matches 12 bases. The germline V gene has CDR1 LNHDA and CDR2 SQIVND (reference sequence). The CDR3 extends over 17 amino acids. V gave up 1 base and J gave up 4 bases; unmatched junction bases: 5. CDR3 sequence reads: CASSIGAGTSGYNEQFF. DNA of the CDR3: TGTGCCAGTAGTATAGGGGCCGGGACTAGCGGGTACAATGAGCAGTTCTTC.

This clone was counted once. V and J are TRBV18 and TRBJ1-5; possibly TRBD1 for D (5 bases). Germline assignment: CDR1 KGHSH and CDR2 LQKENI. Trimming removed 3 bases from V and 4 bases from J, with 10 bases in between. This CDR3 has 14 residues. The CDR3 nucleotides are TGTGCCAGCTCACCGTGGGACGGTAATCAGCCCCAGCATTTT. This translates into CASSPWDGNQPQHF.

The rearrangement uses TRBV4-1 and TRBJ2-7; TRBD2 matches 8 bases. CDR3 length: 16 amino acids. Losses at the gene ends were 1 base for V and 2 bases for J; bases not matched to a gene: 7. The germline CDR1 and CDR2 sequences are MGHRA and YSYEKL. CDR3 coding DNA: TGCGCCAGCAGCCAAGCACTAGCGGAGATTGCCTACGAGCAGTACTTC. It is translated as CASSQALAEIAYEQYF.

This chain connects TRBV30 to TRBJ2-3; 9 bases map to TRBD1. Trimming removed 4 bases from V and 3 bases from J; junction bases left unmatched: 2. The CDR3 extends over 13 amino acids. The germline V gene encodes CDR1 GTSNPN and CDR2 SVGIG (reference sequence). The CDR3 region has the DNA TGTGCCTGGAAACAGGGGGCGACAGATACGCAGTATTTT. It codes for CAWKQGATDTQYF.

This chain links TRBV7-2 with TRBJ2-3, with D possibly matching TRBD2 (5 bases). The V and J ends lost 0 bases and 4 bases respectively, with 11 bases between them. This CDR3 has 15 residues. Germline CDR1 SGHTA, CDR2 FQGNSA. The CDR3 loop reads CASSLAPWGADTQYF. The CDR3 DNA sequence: TGTGCCAGCAGCTTAGCACCATGGGGAGCAGATACGCAGTATTTT.

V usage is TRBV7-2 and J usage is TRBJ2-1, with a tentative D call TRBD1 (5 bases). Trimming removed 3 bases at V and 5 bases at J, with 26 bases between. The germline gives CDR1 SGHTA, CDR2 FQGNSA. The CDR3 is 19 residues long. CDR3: CASSFSPRKTAWGDNEQFF. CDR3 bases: TGTGCCAGCAGCTTTTCCCCCAGGAAGACAGCTTGGGGCGACAATGAGCAGTTCTTC.